The 2 T cell receptor beta chains in this list originate from one sample, sequenced in a study of blood T cell repertoires in COVID-19. Using immunoSEQ multiplex PCR, the repertoire was profiled, and TCRdb retains in-frame clones only, with some absent. The repertoire includes some 290,000 clones, roughly 90% of them detected once, and over 9.5% sits in the top ten. Sequencing was done on a sample of peripheral blood. The receptors shown here come from a woman under 40 with COVID-19, enrolled during active disease.

The chain is built from TRBV29-1 and TRBJ1-6; TRBD1 might be the D (5 bases). Germline CDR1 reads SQVTM; CDR2 reads ANQGSEA. Trimming took off 4 bases at V and 6 bases at J, with 10 bases between the two ends. CDR3 size: 13 residues. The CDR3 here is CSVALDSNSPLHF. CDR3 bases: TGCAGCGTTGCACTTGACAGTAATTCACCCCTCCACTTT.

The V and J genes are TRBV9 and TRBJ2-1, with 8 bases that match TRBD1. The trim removed 0 bases at V and 7 bases at J, leaving 6 bases unmatched. Germline-derived CDR1 and CDR2 are SGDLS and YYNGEE. The CDR3 runs to 15 residues. The CDR3 is CASSVGQGARNEQFF. The DNA for the CDR3 is TGTGCCAGCAGCGTAGGTCAGGGGGCGCGAAATGAGCAGTTCTTC.